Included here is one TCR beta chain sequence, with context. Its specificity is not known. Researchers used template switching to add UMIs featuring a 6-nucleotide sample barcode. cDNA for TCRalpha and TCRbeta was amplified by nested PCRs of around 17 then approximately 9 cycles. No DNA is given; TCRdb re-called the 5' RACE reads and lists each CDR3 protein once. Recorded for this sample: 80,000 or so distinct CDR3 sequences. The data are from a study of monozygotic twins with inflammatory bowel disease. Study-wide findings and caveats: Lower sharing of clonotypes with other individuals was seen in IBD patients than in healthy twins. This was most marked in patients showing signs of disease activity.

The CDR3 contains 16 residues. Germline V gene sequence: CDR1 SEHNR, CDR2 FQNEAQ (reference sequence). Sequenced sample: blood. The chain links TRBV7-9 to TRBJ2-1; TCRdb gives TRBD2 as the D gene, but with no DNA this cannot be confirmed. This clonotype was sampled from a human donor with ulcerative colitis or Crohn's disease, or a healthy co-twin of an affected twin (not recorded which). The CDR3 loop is CASSLGPSGGAFEQFF.